This T cell receptor beta chain appears in the sequencing data of a study of shared clonotypes between healthy human individuals. Deep was the level used in running the assay. An even split of each subset's genomic DNA across several immunoSEQ plates was performed. Data came from immunoSEQ multiplex PCR; TCRdb stores just in-frame clones and leaves some out. The table has approximately 2.3 million clones, 90% to 95% seen once. Germline-derived CDR1 and CDR2 are LNHNV and YYDKDF (reference sequence). The CDR3 has 12 residues. V was shortened by 3 bases and J by 5 bases, with 5 bases between the two germline ends.

The sequence derives from a man aged 18 to 30 in good health. Some clones in this sample may be carry-over from other donors' samples. The gene calls are TRBV15 and TRBJ1-3; no firm D call. The sample was naive CD4+ T cells from PBMCs. Subset in this sample: CD45RA+ positively selected. DNA for the CDR3: TGTGCCACCAGCAGGCCGAGAAACACCATATATTTT. It yields the protein CATSRPRNTIYF. Variable domain in full (rest from reference TRBV15 and TRBJ1-3): DAMVIQNPRYQVTQFGKPVTLSCSQTLNHNVMYWYQQKSSQAPKLLFHYYDKDFNNEADTPDNFQSRRPNTSFCFLDIRSPGLGDTAMYLCATSRPRNTIYFGEGSWLTVV.